This entry features one TCR beta chain sequence. What it binds is unknown. TCRdb processed the 5' RACE reads anew with MiXCR; each CDR3 protein has one entry. This sample has around 500,000 distinct CDR3 sequences, with just over 20% found just once. Germline V CDR1 and CDR2: MNHEY, SVGEGT. This CDR3 is built from 17 residues. V dropped 4 bases and J dropped 2 bases, with 18 bases sitting between them. The source of the sample is a study of T cells after yellow fever vaccination. Study context: Preparation of fractions with low cell numbers was performed using SMART-Seq v4 Ultra Low Input. Whole-study findings and limits: Clones from primary vaccination mostly reappeared after the booster (about 97% CD4, under 90% CD8). Of the clonotypes, a small share occurred in both CD4 and CD8 compartments.

This sample comprised PBMCs, obtained roughly 20 days after the first yellow fever vaccination. This TCR derives from a young man who received the YFV17D yellow fever vaccine. J is TRBJ1-5 and V is TRBV6-2 or TRBV6-3; D not certain. The CDR3 nucleotides read TGTGCCAGCAGTTTCCCAAGGGAGGACGCGGGCAATCAGCCCCAGCATTTT. Residues: CASSFPREDAGNQPQHF.